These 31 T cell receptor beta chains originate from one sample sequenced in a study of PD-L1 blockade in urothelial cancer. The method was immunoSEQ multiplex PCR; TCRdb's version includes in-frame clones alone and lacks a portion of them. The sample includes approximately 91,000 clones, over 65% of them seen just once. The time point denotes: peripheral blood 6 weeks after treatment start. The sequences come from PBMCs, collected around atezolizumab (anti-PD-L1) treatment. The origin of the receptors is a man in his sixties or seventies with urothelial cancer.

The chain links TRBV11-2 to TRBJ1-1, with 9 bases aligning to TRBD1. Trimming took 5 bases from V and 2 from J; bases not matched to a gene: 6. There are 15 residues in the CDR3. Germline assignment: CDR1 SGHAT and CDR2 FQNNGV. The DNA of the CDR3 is TGTGCCAGCAGCCCCCGGGACAGGGAAAACACTGAAGCTTTCTTT. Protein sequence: CASSPRDRENTEAFF. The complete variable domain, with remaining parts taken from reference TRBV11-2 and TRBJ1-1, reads EAGVAQSPRYKIIEKRQSVAFWCNPISGHATLYWYQQILGQGPKLLIQFQNNGVVDDSQLPKDRFSAERLKGVDSTLKIQPAKLEDSAVYLCASSPRDRENTEAFFGQGTRLTVV.

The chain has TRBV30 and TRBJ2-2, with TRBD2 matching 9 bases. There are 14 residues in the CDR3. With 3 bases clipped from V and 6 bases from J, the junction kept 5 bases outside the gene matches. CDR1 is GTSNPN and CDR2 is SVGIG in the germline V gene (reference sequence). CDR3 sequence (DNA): TGTGCCTGGAGAAGAAGCGGGAGGCCCGGGGAGCTGTTTTTT. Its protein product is CAWRRSGRPGELFF.

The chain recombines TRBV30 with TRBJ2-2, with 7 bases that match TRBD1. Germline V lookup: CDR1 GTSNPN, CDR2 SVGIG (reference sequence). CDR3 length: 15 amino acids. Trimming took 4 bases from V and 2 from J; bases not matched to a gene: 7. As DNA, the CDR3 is TGTGCCTGGACCACCGGGACAGAAAACACCGGGGAGCTGTTTTTT. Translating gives CAWTTGTENTGELFF.

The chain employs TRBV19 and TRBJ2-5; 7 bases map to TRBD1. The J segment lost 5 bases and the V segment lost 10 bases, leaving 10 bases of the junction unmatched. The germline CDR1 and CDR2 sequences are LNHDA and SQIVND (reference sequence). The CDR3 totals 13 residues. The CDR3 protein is CATLDRVMETQYF. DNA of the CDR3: TGTGCCACCCTAGACAGGGTAATGGAGACCCAGTACTTC.

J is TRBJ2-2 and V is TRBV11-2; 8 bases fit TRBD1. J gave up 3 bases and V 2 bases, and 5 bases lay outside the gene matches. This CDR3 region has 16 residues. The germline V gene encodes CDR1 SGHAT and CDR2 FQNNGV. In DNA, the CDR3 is TGTGCCAGCAGCTTATTCAGGGGGCGCGACACCGGGGAGCTGTTTTTT. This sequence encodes CASSLFRGRDTGELFF.

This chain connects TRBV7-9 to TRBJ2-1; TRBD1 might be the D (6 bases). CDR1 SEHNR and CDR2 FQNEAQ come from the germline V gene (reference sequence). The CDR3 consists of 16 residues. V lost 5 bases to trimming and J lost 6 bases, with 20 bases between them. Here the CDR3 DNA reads TGTGCCAGCAGCCCACCTGGGGCTAGCAGGGGCAATGAGCAGTTCTTC. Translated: CASSPPGASRGNEQFF.

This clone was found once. This chain's CDR3 is CASSFPGTGGTEAFF. The CDR3 bases are TGTGCCAGCAGTTTTCCCGGGACAGGGGGAACTGAAGCTTTCTTT. The chain has TRBV6-5 and TRBJ1-1; TRBD1 agrees at 11 bases. The germline V gene has CDR1 MNHEY and CDR2 SVGAGI. This CDR3 has 15 residues. V shed 4 bases, J shed 5 bases, and the junction held 6 bases outside the gene matches.

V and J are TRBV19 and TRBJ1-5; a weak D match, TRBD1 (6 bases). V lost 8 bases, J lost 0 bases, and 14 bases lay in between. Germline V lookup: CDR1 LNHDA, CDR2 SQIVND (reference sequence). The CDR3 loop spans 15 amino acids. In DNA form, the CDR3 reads TGTGCCAGTTTTCCGGGACAATATAGCAATCAGCCCCAGCATTTT. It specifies CASFPGQYSNQPQHF. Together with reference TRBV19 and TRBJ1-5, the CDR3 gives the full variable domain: DGGITQSPKYLFRKEGQNVTLSCEQNLNHDAMYWYRQDPGQGLRLIYYSQIVNDFQKGDIAEGYSVSREKKESFPLTVTSAQKNPTAFYLCASFPGQYSNQPQHFGDGTRLSIL.

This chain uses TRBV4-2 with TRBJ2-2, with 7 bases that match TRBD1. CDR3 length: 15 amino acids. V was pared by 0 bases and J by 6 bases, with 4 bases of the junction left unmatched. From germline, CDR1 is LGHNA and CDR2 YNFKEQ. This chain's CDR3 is CASSQDRGGPGELFF. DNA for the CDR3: TGTGCCAGCAGCCAAGATCGAGGGGGCCCCGGGGAGCTGTTTTTT.

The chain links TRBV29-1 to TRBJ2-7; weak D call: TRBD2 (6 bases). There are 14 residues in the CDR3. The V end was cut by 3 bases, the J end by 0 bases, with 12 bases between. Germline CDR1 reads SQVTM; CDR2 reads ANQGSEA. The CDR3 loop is CSVETGESSYEQYF. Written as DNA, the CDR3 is TGCAGCGTTGAGACGGGAGAGAGCTCCTACGAGCAGTACTTC.

DNA of the CDR3: TGTGCCAGCAGCACCCAGGCCAACACCGGGGAGCTGTTTTTT. Amino acids: CASSTQANTGELFF. The V call is TRBV11-3, the J call TRBJ2-2; D unresolved. The CDR3 consists of 14 residues. The V and J ends lost 5 bases and 2 bases respectively, with 9 bases between them. CDR1 and CDR2 from the germline V gene are SGHNT and YENEEA.

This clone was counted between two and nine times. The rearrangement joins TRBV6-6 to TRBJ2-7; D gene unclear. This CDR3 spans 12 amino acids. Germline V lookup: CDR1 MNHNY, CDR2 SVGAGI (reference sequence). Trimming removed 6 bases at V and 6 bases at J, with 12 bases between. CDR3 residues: CASRLPSSEQYF. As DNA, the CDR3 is TGTGCCAGCAGACTGCCTAGTTCCGAGCAGTACTTC.

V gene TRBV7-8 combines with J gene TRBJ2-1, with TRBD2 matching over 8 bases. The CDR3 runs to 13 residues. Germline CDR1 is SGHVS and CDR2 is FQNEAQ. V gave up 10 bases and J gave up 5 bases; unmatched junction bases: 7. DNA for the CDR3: TGTGCCATCTCTAGCGGGCCGAACAATGAGCAGTTCTTC. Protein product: CAISSGPNNEQFF.

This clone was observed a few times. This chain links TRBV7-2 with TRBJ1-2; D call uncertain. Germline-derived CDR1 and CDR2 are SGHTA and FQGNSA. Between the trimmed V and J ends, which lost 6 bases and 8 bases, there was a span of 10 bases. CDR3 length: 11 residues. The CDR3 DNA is TGTGCCAGCAGGACGACATCCGGCTACACCTTC. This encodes CASRTTSGYTF.

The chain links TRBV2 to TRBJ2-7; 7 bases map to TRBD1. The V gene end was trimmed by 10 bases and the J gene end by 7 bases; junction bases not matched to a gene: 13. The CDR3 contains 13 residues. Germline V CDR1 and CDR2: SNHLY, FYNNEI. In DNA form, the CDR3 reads TGTGCCATTCGCCAGGGGGATGGTGGGGAGCAGTACTTC. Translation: CAIRQGDGGEQYF.

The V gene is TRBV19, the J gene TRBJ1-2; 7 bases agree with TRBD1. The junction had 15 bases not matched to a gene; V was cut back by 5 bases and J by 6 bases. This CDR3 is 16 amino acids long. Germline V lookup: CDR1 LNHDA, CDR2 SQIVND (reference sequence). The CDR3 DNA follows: TGTGCCAGTAGTTTAGGGGGGGACAGAGGGCAGGATGGCTACACCTTC. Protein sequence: CASSLGGDRGQDGYTF.

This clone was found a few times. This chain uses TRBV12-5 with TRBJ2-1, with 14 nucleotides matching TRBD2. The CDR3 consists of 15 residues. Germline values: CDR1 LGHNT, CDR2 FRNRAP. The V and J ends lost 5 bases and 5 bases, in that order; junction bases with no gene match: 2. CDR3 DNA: TGTGCTAGTGGTCAGGGACTAGCGGGAGACAATGAGCAGTTCTTC. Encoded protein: CASGQGLAGDNEQFF.

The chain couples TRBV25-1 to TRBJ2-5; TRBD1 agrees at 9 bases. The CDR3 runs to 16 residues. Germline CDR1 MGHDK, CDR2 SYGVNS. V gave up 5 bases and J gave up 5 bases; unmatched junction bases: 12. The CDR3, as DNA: TGTGCCAGCAGTCCCCGGGGACAGGGATCAGCGGAGACCCAGTACTTC. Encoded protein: CASSPRGQGSAETQYF.

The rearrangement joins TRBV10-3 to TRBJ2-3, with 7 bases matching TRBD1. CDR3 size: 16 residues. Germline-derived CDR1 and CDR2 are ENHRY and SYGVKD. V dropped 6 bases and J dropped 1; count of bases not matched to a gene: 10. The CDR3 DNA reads TGTGCCATCAGGGGGGACAGTACCTTTGGCACAGATACGCAGTATTTT. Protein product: CAIRGDSTFGTDTQYF.

CDR3 sequence reads: CASSGQGSNQPQHF. CDR3 DNA: TGTGCCAGCTCAGGGCAGGGGAGCAATCAGCCCCAGCATTTT. The chain recombines TRBV18 with TRBJ1-5, with D tentatively TRBD1 (6 bases). The CDR3 loop spans 14 amino acids. CDR1 is KGHSH, CDR2 LQKENI, per germline. The ends were cut back, 5 bases at V and 1 base at J, with 9 bases in the middle.

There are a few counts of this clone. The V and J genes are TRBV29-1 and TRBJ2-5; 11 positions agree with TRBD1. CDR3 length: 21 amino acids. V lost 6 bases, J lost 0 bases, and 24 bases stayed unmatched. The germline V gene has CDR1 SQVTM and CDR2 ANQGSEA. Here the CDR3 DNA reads TGCAGCGTGGTCTGGACAGGGGGCAGGAGCGTTCGTGATCCGTACCAAGAGACCCAGTACTTC. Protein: CSVVWTGGRSVRDPYQETQYF.

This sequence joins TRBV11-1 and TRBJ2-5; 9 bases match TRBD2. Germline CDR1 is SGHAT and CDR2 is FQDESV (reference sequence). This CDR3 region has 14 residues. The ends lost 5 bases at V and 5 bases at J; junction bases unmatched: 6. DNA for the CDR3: TGTGCCAGCAGCGGGACTAGCACCAGGGAGACCCAGTACTTC. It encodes CASSGTSTRETQYF.

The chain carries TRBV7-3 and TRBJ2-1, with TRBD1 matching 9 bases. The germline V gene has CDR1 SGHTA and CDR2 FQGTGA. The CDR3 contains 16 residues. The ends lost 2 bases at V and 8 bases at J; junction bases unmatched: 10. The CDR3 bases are TGTGCCAGCAGCTTAGGGGACAGGGAAGGTGTCGATGAGCAGTTCTTC. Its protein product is CASSLGDREGVDEQFF. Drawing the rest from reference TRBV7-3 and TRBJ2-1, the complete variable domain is GAGVSQTPSNKVTEKGKYVELRCDPISGHTALYWYRQSLGQGPEFLIYFQGTGAADDSGLPNDRFFAVRPEGSVSTLKIQRTERGDSAVYLCASSLGDREGVDEQFFGPGTRLTVL.

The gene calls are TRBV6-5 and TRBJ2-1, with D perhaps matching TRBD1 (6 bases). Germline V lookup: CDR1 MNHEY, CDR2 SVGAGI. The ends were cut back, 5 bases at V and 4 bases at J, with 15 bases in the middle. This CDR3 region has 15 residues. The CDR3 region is CASSQNTGRYNEQFF. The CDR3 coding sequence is TGTGCCAGCAGTCAGAATACAGGGAGATACAATGAGCAGTTCTTC.

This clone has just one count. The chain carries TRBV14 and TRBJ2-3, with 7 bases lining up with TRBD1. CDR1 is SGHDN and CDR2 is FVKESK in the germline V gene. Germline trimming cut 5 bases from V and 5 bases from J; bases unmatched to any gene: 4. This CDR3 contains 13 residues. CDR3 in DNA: TGTGCCAGCAGCGGTGCAGGGGGAGATACGCAGTATTTT. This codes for CASSGAGGDTQYF.

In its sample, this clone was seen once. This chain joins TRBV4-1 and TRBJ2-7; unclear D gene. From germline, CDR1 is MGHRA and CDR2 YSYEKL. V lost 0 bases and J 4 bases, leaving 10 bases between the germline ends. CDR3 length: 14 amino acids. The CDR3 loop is CASSQEGRAYEQYF. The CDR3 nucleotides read TGCGCCAGCAGCCAAGAGGGCAGAGCTTACGAGCAGTACTTC.

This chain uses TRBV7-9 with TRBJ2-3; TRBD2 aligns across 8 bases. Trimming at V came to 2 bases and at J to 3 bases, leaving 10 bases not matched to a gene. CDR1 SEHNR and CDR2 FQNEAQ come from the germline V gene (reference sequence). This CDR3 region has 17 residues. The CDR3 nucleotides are TGTGCCAGCAGCTTAAGGAGCGGGAGCTACGGAACAGATACGCAGTATTTT. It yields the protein CASSLRSGSYGTDTQYF.

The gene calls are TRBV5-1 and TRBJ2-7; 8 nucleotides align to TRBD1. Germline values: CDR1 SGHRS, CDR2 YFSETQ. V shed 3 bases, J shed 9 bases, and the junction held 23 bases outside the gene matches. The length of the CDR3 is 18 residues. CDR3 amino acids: CASSSSSYSTGEFIWQYF. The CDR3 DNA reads TGCGCCAGCAGCTCGAGCTCCTATTCGACAGGGGAGTTTATATGGCAGTACTTC.

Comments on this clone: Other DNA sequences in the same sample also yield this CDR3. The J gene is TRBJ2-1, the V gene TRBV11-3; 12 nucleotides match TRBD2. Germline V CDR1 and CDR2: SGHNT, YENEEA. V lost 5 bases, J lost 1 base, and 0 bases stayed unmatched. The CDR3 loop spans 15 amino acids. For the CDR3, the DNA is TGTGCCAGCAGCCTAGCGGGAGGGTCCTACAATGAGCAGTTCTTC. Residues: CASSLAGGSYNEQFF.

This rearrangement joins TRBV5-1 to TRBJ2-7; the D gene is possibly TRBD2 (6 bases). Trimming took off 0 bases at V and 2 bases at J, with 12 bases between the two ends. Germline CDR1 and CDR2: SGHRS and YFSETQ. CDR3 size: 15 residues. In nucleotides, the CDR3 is TGCGCCAGCAGCTTGGCCTCTAGCGTAACCTACGAGCAGTACTTC. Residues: CASSLASSVTYEQYF. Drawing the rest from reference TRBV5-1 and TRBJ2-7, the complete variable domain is KAGVTQTPRYLIKTRGQQVTLSCSPISGHRSVSWYQQTPGQGLQFLFEYFSETQRNKGNFPGRFSGRQFSNSRSEMNVSTLELGDSALYLCASSLASSVTYEQYFGPGTRLTVT.

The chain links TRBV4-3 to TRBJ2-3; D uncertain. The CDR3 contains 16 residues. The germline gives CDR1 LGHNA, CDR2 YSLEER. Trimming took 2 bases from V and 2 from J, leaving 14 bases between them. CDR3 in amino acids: CASSQLGGAHTDTQYF. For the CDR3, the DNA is TGCGCCAGCAGCCAATTAGGCGGTGCTCACACAGATACGCAGTATTTT.